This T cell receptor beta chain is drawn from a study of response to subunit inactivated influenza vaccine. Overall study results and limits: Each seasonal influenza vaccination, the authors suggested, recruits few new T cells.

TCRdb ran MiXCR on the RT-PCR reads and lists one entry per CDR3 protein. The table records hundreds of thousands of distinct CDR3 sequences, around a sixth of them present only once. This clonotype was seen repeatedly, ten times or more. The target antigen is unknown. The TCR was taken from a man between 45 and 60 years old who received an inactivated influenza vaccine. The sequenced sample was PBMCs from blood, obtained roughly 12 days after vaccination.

Here the CDR3 reads CSATLAGVSYEQYF. The CDR3 DNA reads as TGCAGTGCTACCCTAGCGGGAGTGTCCTACGAGCAGTACTTC. This sequence joins TRBV20-1 and TRBJ2-7; the match to TRBD2 covers 10 bases. The germline gives CDR1 DFQATT, CDR2 SNEGSKA (reference sequence). J lost 1 base, V lost 4 bases, and 4 bases had no gene match. The CDR3 runs 14 residues.